The T cell receptor (beta chain) under discussion was sequenced for a study of blood T cell repertoires in COVID-19. Looking at the study overall: Acute-phase and convalescent COVID-19 samples originated in the United States, Italy and Spain.

The V and J ends lost 0 bases and 6 bases, in that order; junction bases with no gene match: 0. In germline, CDR1 is LGHDT, CDR2 YNNKEL (reference sequence). The length of the CDR3 is 15 residues. Clones were sequenced by immunoSEQ multiplex PCR, and TCRdb holds only the in-frame ones, with some missing. Of about 360,000 clones listed, about 87% are singletons. Regarding this clone: Other DNA variants within this sample encode the same CDR3.

The rearrangement links TRBV3-1 (or the pseudogene TRBV3-2) to TRBJ1-6, with TRBD1 identical over 9 bases. This TCR was sampled from a man aged 25-40 years who had recovered from COVID-19. The source material was PBMCs or T cells enriched from blood (not recorded which). CDR3 protein: CASSQEGQGNSPLHF. DNA for the CDR3: TGTGCCAGCAGCCAAGAGGGACAGGGTAATTCACCCCTCCACTTT.